This T cell receptor beta chain was sequenced for a study of PD-1 blockade in classical Hodgkin lymphoma. About the research overall: On a schedule of every 2 weeks, patients received nivolumab 3 mg/kg intravenously.

Following autologous stem cell transplantation, relapse occurred in every patient, and exposure to brentuximab vedotin varied. V lost 6 bases to trimming and J lost 5 bases, with 14 bases between them. The CDR3 sequence is 13 residues long. CDR1 MNHEY and CDR2 SVGAGI come from the germline V gene. Clones were read by immunoSEQ multiplex PCR, and TCRdb kept only the in-frame ones, dropping some. The sample holds about 93,000 clones, around 81% seen once. The sequenced sample was peripheral blood mononuclear cells (PBMCs), obtained before the second cycle of nivolumab. The rearrangement links TRBV6-5 to TRBJ2-7; D is unclear. This TCR came from a human donor with classical Hodgkin lymphoma. CDR3 amino acids: CASSLRPAHEQYF. The CDR3 DNA reads as TGTGCCAGCAGCCTCCGACCGGCCCACGAGCAGTACTTC.